These T cell receptor beta chains were read from a single sample in a study of cytomegalovirus exposure and HLA in healthy donors. The repertoire was sequenced with immunoSEQ multiplex PCR; TCRdb's copy has only in-frame clones and lacks some. The sample records 140,000 to 150,000 clones, around two thirds being singletons. Material for sequencing was PBMCs. The receptors come from an older woman in good health and CMV-seropositive. CDR3s include the opening cysteine and the closing phenylalanine or tryptophan. The D gene is left open where the match is weak. Rows give clone size only sometimes, using once, few, many, or a class for an expanded clone.

>TRBJ1-3|TRBV30|TRBD1|NA
CAWRVPAGGDGNTIYF
TGTGCCTGGAGGGTCCCCGCAGGGGGCGATGGAAACACCATATATTTT
>TRBJ2-2|TRBV5-6|NA|few
CASQRAGTNTGELFF
TGTGCCAGCCAACGGGCGGGCACTAACACCGGGGAGCTGTTTTTT
>TRBJ2-2|TRBV6-1|TRBD1|NA
CASSGDRVIGELFF
TGTGCCAGCAGTGGGGACAGGGTGATAGGGGAGCTGTTTTTT
>TRBJ1-5|TRBV6-7|NA|NA
CASTFYQPQHF
TGTGCCAGCACCTTTTATCAGCCCCAGCATTTT
>TRBJ2-6|TRBV5-6|TRBD2|few
CASRWGLLNSGANVLTF
TGTGCCAGCAGATGGGGACTATTGAACTCTGGGGCCAACGTCCTGACTTTC
>TRBJ1-4|TRBV5-1|NA|NA
CASSWSRINEKLFF
TGCGCCAGCAGCTGGAGTCGGATTAATGAAAAACTGTTTTTT
>TRBJ2-7|TRBV25-1|NA|NA
CASSNSDYEQYF
TGTGCCAGCAGCAATAGCGACTACGAGCAGTACTTC
>TRBJ1-2|TRBV10-3|TRBD1|NA
CAISADRANYGYTF
TGTGCCATCAGCGCCGACAGGGCTAACTATGGCTACACCTTC
>TRBJ1-4|TRBV5-1|NA|NA
CASSLAGRAYEKLFF
TGCGCCAGCAGCTTGGCCGGCAGGGCGTATGAAAAACTGTTTTTT
>TRBJ2-5|TRBV2|NA|NA
CASGPQETQYF
TGTGCCAGCGGCCCTCAAGAGACCCAGTACTTC
>TRBJ2-5|TRBV7-9|NA|NA
CASSGSIDRMGGTQYF
TGTGCCAGCAGCGGTAGTATTGACCGCATGGGGGGGACCCAGTACTTC
>TRBJ2-7|TRBV7-9|NA|NA
CASSPRVLGRDDYEQYF
TGTGCCAGCAGCCCCCGGGTTTTAGGGCGGGACGACTACGAGCAGTACTTC
>TRBJ2-1|TRBV5-1|TRBD2|once
CASSLPGLAVVGEQFF
TGCGCCAGCAGCCTTCCGGGACTAGCAGTAGTGGGTGAGCAGTTCTTC
>TRBJ2-1|TRBV5-1|NA|NA
CASSLLSSYNEQFF
TGCGCCAGCAGCTTGTTGAGCTCCTACAATGAGCAGTTCTTC
>TRBJ1-4|TRBV25-1|TRBD1|NA
CASSAPGQIEKLFF
TGTGCCAGCAGTGCTCCGGGACAGATCGAAAAACTGTTTTTT
>TRBJ1-1|TRBV5-1|NA|NA
CASSIGSGAPTEAFF
TGCGCCAGCAGCATAGGTTCAGGGGCGCCCACTGAAGCTTTCTTT
>TRBJ1-2|TRBV9|NA|NA
CASSVGGSAGHFGYTF
TGTGCCAGCAGCGTAGGAGGATCGGCAGGGCACTTTGGCTACACCTTC
>TRBJ1-2|TRBV5-1|NA|few
CASSLDDSNYGYTF
TGCGCCAGCAGCTTGGACGACAGTAACTATGGCTACACCTTC
>TRBJ1-2|TRBV2|NA|NA
CASRLRINYGYTF
TGTGCCAGCAGACTGAGAATTAACTATGGCTACACCTTC
>TRBJ2-1|TRBV25-1|NA|few
CASSRTPRADRTGNEQFF
TGTGCCAGCAGTAGAACCCCACGGGCCGACAGGACCGGCAATGAGCAGTTCTTC
>TRBJ2-7|TRBV19|TRBD2|NA
CASRLAGPRDEQYF
TGTGCCAGTAGGCTAGCGGGGCCCCGAGACGAGCAGTACTTC
>TRBJ1-2|TRBV27|NA|NA
CASSFTTDRGYTF
TGTGCCAGCAGTTTCACGACAGATCGTGGCTACACCTTC
>TRBJ1-2|TRBV7-3|NA|NA
CASSLTGSSSYGYTF
TGTGCCAGCAGCTTAACGGGCAGTTCAAGCTATGGCTACACCTTC
>TRBJ1-2|TRBV5-1|TRBD1|NA
CASSSSGTGYGYTF
TGCGCCAGCAGCTCGTCCGGGACAGGGTATGGCTACACCTTC
>TRBJ2-1|TRBV28|NA|few
CASSVLGGEQFF
TGTGCCAGCAGCGTCTTAGGGGGTGAGCAGTTCTTC
>TRBJ1-5|TRBV5-6|TRBD1|few
CASSFGTGERQPQHF
TGTGCCAGCAGCTTCGGGACAGGGGAACGTCAGCCCCAGCATTTT
>TRBJ2-7|TRBV5-1|TRBD1|few
CASSGQGFEQYF
TGCGCCAGCAGCGGACAGGGGTTCGAGCAGTACTTC
>TRBJ2-1|TRBV29-1|NA|NA
CSVPRAQLSNEQFF
TGCAGCGTACCTCGAGCACAGTTATCCAATGAGCAGTTCTTC
>TRBJ2-2|TRBV6-5|NA|medium-sized
CASRATLNTGELFF
TGTGCCAGCAGAGCAACGCTGAACACCGGGGAGCTGTTTTTT
>TRBJ2-7|TRBV5-4|TRBD1|NA
CASSRQGANEQYF
TGTGCCAGCAGCCGGCAGGGGGCCAACGAGCAGTACTTC
>TRBJ2-1|TRBV5-1|TRBD2|NA
CASSLASGSPNEQFF
TGCGCCAGCAGCTTGGCTAGCGGGAGTCCCAATGAGCAGTTCTTC
>TRBJ2-7|TRBV28|TRBD1|few
CASSSSRDRSYEQYF
TGTGCCAGCAGCTCTAGCCGGGACAGATCCTACGAGCAGTACTTC
>TRBJ1-1|TRBV2|TRBD1|NA
CASSATGTANTEAFF
TGTGCCAGCAGTGCGACCGGGACAGCGAACACTGAAGCTTTCTTT
>TRBJ2-7|TRBV27|NA|NA
CASSIPGHSYEQYF
TGTGCCAGCAGTATCCCGGGTCACTCCTACGAGCAGTACTTC
>TRBJ1-1|TRBV4-1|NA|NA
CASSQDRTANTEAFF
TGCGCCAGCAGCCAAGACCGGACTGCGAACACTGAAGCTTTCTTT
>TRBJ2-1|TRBV6-1|NA|once
CASSEFRESIF
TGTGCCAGCAGTGAATTTCGGGAGTCGATCTTC
>TRBJ2-1|TRBV5-5|NA|few
CASSPFPGDEQFF
TGTGCCAGCAGCCCCTTCCCGGGGGATGAGCAGTTCTTC
>TRBJ2-1|TRBV5-1|NA|NA
CASSPGVTFNNEQFF
TGCGCCAGCAGCCCGGGGGTGACGTTCAACAATGAGCAGTTCTTC
>TRBJ1-2|TRBV4-1|TRBD1|NA
CASSRKDRDIGYGYTF
TGCGCCAGCAGCCGGAAGGACAGGGATATTGGCTATGGCTACACCTTC
>TRBJ1-1|TRBV5-6|TRBD1|NA
CASTRQGAGTEAFF
TGTGCCAGCACCCGACAGGGGGCTGGCACTGAAGCTTTCTTT